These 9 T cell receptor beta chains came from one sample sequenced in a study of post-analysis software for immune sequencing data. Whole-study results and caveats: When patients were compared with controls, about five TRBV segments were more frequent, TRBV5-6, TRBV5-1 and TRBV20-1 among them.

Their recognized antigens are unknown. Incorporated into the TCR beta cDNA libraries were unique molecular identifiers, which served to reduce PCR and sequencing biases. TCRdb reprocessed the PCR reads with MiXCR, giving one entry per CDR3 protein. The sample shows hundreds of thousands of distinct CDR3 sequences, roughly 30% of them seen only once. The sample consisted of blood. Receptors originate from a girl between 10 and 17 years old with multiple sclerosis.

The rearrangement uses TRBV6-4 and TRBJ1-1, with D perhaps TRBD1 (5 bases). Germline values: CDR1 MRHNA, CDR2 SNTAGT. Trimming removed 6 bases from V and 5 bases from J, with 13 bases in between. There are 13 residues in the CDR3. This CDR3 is CASSSEKGTEAFF. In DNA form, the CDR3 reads TGTGCCAGCAGCTCGGAGAAGGGGACTGAAGCTTTCTTT.

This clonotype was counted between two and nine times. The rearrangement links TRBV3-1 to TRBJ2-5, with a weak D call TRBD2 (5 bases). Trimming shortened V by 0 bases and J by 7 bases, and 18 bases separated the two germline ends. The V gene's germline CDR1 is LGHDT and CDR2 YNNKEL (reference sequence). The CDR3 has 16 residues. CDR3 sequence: CASSQDKTGWSVTQYF. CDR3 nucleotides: TGTGCCAGCAGCCAAGATAAAACGGGGTGGTCGGTGACCCAGTACTTC.

The CDR3 reads CASSATGGGNLGTEAFF. The DNA for the CDR3 is TGTGCCAGCAGTGCCACCGGGGGGGGGAATTTAGGCACTGAAGCTTTCTTT. The chain joins TRBV6-4 to TRBJ1-1, with a possible D match to TRBD1 (5 bases). The CDR3 loop spans 17 amino acids. The ends were cut back, 4 bases at V and 4 bases at J, with 22 bases in the middle. The germline V gene has CDR1 MRHNA and CDR2 SNTAGT.

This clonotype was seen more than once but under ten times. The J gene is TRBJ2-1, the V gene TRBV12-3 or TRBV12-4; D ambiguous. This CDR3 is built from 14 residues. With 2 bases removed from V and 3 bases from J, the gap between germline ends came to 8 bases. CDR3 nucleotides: TGTGCCAGCAGTTTAATGGAACTCTACAATGAGCAGTTCTTC. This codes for CASSLMELYNEQFF.

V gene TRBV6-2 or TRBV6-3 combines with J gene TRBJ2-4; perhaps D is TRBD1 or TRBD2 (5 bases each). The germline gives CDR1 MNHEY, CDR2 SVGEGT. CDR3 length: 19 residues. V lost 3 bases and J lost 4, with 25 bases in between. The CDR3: CASSYRPGTTPVPKNIQYF. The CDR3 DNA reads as TGTGCCAGCAGTTATCGACCTGGGACGACACCCGTTCCAAAAAACATTCAGTACTTC.

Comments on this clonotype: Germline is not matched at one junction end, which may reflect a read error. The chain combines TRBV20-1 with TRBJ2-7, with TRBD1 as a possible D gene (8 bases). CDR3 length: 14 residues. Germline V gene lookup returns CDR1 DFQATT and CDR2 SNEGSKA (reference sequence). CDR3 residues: CSARDNRGGNERYF. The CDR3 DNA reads TGCAGTGCTAGAGATAACAGGGGGGGTAACGAGCGGTACTTC.

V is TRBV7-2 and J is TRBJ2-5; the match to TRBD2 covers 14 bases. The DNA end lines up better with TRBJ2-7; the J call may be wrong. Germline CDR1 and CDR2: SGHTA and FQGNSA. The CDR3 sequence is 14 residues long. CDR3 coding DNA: TGTGCCAGCAGCTCCGGGACTAGCGGGAGCGAGCAGTACTTC. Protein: CASSSGTSGSEQYF.

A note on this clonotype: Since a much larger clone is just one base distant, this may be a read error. DNA of the CDR3: TGCTGCGTTGATAGTTTAGCGGGAGAGACCCAGTACTTC. Its translation: CCVDSLAGETQYF. The rearrangement links TRBV29-1 to TRBJ2-5; 7 bases match TRBD2. Germline V gene data show CDR1 as SQVTM and CDR2 as ANQGSEA. The CDR3 spans 13 residues.

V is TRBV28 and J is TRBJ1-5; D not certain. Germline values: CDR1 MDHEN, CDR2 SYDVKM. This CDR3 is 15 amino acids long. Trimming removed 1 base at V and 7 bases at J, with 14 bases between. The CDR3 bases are TGTGCCAGCAGTTTATTACCGCTAGGGAGACAGCCCCAGCATTTT. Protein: CASSLLPLGRQPQHF.